The next 25 T cell receptor beta chains were all read from a single sample in a study of beta chain features in type 1 diabetes. Findings and limits, study-wide: Shortening that was moderate but significant affected the TCRB CDR3s of Type 1 diabetes patients in all four CD4+ subsets.

These receptors lack a known antigen. cDNA synthesis used the whole RNA isolate, giving expressed TCRB sequences. Assay used: immunoSEQ multiplex PCR; TCRdb lists only in-frame clones, some missing. The sample carries about 340,000 clones, approximately 13% recorded once. Sequences were obtained from naive CD4+ T cells from blood. The receptors were sampled from a woman aged 18-35 years with type 1 diabetes.

This clone was seen a handful of times. The genes are TRBV30 and TRBJ1-2; 7 bases are a match to TRBD1. The ends lost 3 bases at V and 7 bases at J; junction bases unmatched: 8. Germline-derived CDR1 and CDR2 are GTSNPN and SVGIG (reference sequence). The CDR3 has 13 residues. The CDR3 DNA reads as TGTGCCTGGAGCCCGGGACAGTTGGGTGGCTACACCTTC. Protein: CAWSPGQLGGYTF. The entire variable domain, with the rest obtained from reference TRBV30 and TRBJ1-2, is as follows: SQTIHQWPATLVQPVGSPLSLECTVEGTSNPNLYWYRQAAGRGLQLLFYSVGIGQISSEVPQNLSASRPQDRQFILSSKKLLLSDSGFYLCAWSPGQLGGYTFGSGTRLTVV.

This chain links TRBV27 with TRBJ2-7, with 8 bases aligning to TRBD2. V lost 6 bases, J lost 3 bases, and 4 bases stayed unmatched. The CDR3 sequence is 13 residues long. Germline assignment: CDR1 MNHEY and CDR2 SMNVEV (reference sequence). CDR3 DNA sequence: TGTGCCAGCAGGACTAGCGTTAACTACGAGCAGTACTTC. Translated, it gives CASRTSVNYEQYF.

This clone was counted only a few times. J is TRBJ2-3 and V is TRBV5-1, with 7 positions matching TRBD1. This CDR3 is built from 16 residues. J was trimmed by 0 bases and V by 4 bases; bases with no gene match: 8. Germline V CDR1 and CDR2: SGHRS, YFSETQ. The CDR3 loop reads CASSRKGQSSTDTQYF. The CDR3 DNA reads TGCGCCAGCAGCCGCAAGGGACAGTCTAGCACAGATACGCAGTATTTT.

This clone showed up just a few times. J is TRBJ2-7 and V is TRBV6-5; 11 nucleotides match TRBD1. J was trimmed by 4 bases and V by 5 bases; bases with no gene match: 7. The CDR3 is 15 residues long. The germline gives CDR1 MNHEY, CDR2 SVGAGI. Here the CDR3 reads CASSKSGTGGYEQYV. Written as DNA, the CDR3 is TGTGCCAGCAGTAAGTCTGGGACAGGGGGATACGAGCAGTACGTC.

The chain carries TRBV30 and TRBJ2-1; 7 nucleotides agree with TRBD1. The CDR3 is 13 residues long. V lost 7 bases and J lost 4; bases outside the gene matches: 7. Germline loops: CDR1 GTSNPN, CDR2 SVGIG (reference sequence). In DNA, the CDR3 is TGTGCCTTTAAGCAGGGGGAATACAATGAGCAGTTCTTC. This translates into CAFKQGEYNEQFF.

This chain uses TRBV6-6 with TRBJ2-5, with TRBD2 matching 8 bases. The CDR3 loop spans 16 amino acids. Germline CDR1 reads MNHNY; CDR2 reads SVGAGI (reference sequence). Trimming at V came to 1 base and at J to 0 bases, leaving 4 bases not matched to a gene. CDR3 loop: CASSYLTGGYQETQYF. CDR3 nucleotide sequence: TGTGCCAGCAGTTACTTGACGGGGGGGTACCAAGAGACCCAGTACTTC.

The chain uses TRBV18 and TRBJ2-1; the D gene is possibly TRBD2 (6 bases). This CDR3 is 14 amino acids long. The V gene lost 3 bases and the J gene lost 8 bases, with 14 bases spanning the gap. Germline loops: CDR1 KGHSH, CDR2 LQKENI. The CDR3 sequence: CASSPGLDQDEQFF. The CDR3, as DNA: TGTGCCAGCTCACCGGGACTGGACCAGGATGAGCAGTTCTTC.

This chain uses TRBV2 with TRBJ2-2, with TRBD2 as a possible D gene (6 bases). V was cut by 8 bases and J by 4 bases, with 14 bases left in between. Germline CDR1 is SNHLY and CDR2 is FYNNEI. The CDR3 contains 14 residues. CDR3 coding DNA: TGTGCCAGCTACGTCGGGGGAACCACCGGGGAGCTGTTTTTT. It specifies CASYVGGTTGELFF.

In this sample, this clone turned up a few times. The rearrangement uses TRBV28 and TRBJ2-7, with a tentative D call TRBD1 (5 bases). The CDR3 runs to 14 residues. V was pared by 5 bases and J by 6 bases, with 17 bases between. The germline CDR1 and CDR2 sequences are MDHEN and SYDVKM. In nucleotides, the CDR3 is TGTGCCAGCAGTGATCCACAGGTTCTGCGCGAGCAGTACTTC. Amino acids: CASSDPQVLREQYF.

The chain recombines TRBV20-1 with TRBJ1-2; D is unresolved. CDR1 DFQATT and CDR2 SNEGSKA come from the germline V gene (reference sequence). CDR3 length: 11 residues. V was clipped by 3 bases and J by 6 bases, with 8 bases between them. The CDR3 sequence: CSASWGDGYTF. The CDR3 coding sequence is TGCAGTGCTAGCTGGGGAGATGGCTACACCTTC.

This clone was counted only a few times. The V and J genes are TRBV20-1 and TRBJ2-1; D possibly corresponds to TRBD2 (6 bases). The CDR3 has 11 residues. CDR1 is DFQATT, CDR2 SNEGSKA, per germline (reference sequence). Trimming removed 1 base at V and 12 bases at J, with 10 bases between. The CDR3: CSARASGLQFF. The CDR3 DNA reads TGCAGTGCTAGAGCCTCGGGACTGCAGTTCTTC.

The chain is built from TRBV29-1 and TRBJ2-1; TRBD2 might be the D (5 bases). The germline CDR1 and CDR2 sequences are SQVTM and ANQGSEA. The CDR3 runs to 14 residues. The germline V and J ends were trimmed by 4 bases and 4 bases, with 14 bases remaining between them. The CDR3 loop reads CSVVAGVLYNEQFF. CDR3 DNA sequence: TGCAGCGTTGTCGCCGGGGTACTTTACAATGAGCAGTTCTTC.

J is TRBJ2-3 and V is TRBV5-1; a weak D match, TRBD2 (5 bases). Germline V CDR1 and CDR2: SGHRS, YFSETQ. This CDR3 has 14 amino acids. The germline V and J ends were trimmed by 2 bases and 2 bases, with 9 bases remaining between them. The DNA of the CDR3 is TGCGCCAGCAGCTTCAGAGGGTCCACAGATACGCAGTATTTT. Its protein product is CASSFRGSTDTQYF.

The chain employs TRBV18 and TRBJ2-7; 9 nucleotides align to TRBD1. The CDR3 spans 16 residues. Germline V gene sequence: CDR1 KGHSH, CDR2 LQKENI. The junction had 9 bases not matched to a gene; V was cut back by 2 bases and J by 4 bases. CDR3 sequence (DNA): TGTGCCAGCTCACCAGGGTTCGGGACAGGGCTTTACGAGCAGTACGTC. Translated, it gives CASSPGFGTGLYEQYV.

In the case of this clone: At one end the junction does not follow the germline gene, possibly because of a read error. The chain employs TRBV7-9 and TRBJ1-4, with TRBD1 matching over 8 bases. The CDR3 is 11 amino acids. From germline, CDR1 is SEHNR and CDR2 FQNEAQ (reference sequence). Here the CDR3 DNA reads TGTGCCAGCAGCACCCGACAGGGGCTCTTCTTT. The encoded protein is CASSTRQGLFF.

This clone was detected only a few times. The chain carries TRBV5-1 and TRBJ2-2, with D unresolved. CDR1 is SGHRS, CDR2 YFSETQ, per germline. This CDR3 has 16 residues. V was trimmed by 2 bases and J by 6 bases, leaving 17 bases between them. The CDR3 DNA sequence: TGCGCCAGCAGCTTATTTCAGGTGTCTTCAGCCGGGGAGCTGTTTTTT. Protein: CASSLFQVSSAGELFF.

V and J are TRBV5-4 and TRBJ2-2, with TRBD2 matching 10 bases. With 5 bases clipped from V and 4 bases from J, the junction kept 5 bases outside the gene matches. CDR3 length: 15 residues. Germline CDR1 and CDR2: SGHNT and YYREEE (reference sequence). The CDR3: CASSSGLAATGELFF. CDR3 sequence (DNA): TGTGCCAGCAGTTCAGGACTAGCGGCCACCGGGGAGCTGTTTTTT.

This clone was detected only a few times. The chain links TRBV6-6 to TRBJ1-3, with D unclear. CDR1 is MNHNY and CDR2 is SVGAGI in the germline V gene (reference sequence). This CDR3 contains 13 residues. V gave up 8 bases and J gave up 0 bases, with 8 bases separating them. CDR3 region: CASWRSSGNTIYF. Written as DNA, the CDR3 is TGTGCCAGCTGGCGGAGCTCTGGAAACACCATATATTTT.

The genes are TRBV5-6 and TRBJ2-3, with TRBD2 as a possible D gene (5 bases). Deletions cut 0 bases from V and 6 bases from J, with 11 bases between. The CDR3 runs 14 residues. Germline CDR1 is SGHDT and CDR2 is YYEEEE. DNA for the CDR3: TGTGCCAGCAGCTTGGCCCGGGGTTTGGATACGCAGTATTTT. It specifies CASSLARGLDTQYF.

V gene TRBV27 combines with J gene TRBJ1-1; D possibly corresponds to TRBD1 (6 bases). The germline CDR1 and CDR2 sequences are MNHEY and SMNVEV (reference sequence). Trimming took off 2 bases at V and 1 base at J, with 8 bases between the two ends. This CDR3 contains 14 residues. This CDR3 reads CASSLRTENTEAFF. The CDR3 DNA sequence: TGTGCCAGCAGTTTAAGGACAGAGAACACTGAAGCTTTCTTT.

The V gene is TRBV19, the J gene TRBJ2-1; 9 bases map to TRBD2. This CDR3 contains 15 residues. Germline CDR1 is LNHDA and CDR2 is SQIVND (reference sequence). Unmatched junction bases numbered 5, after V lost 5 bases and J lost 3 bases. The CDR3 reads CASSQTSGFYNEQFF. The CDR3 region has the DNA TGTGCCAGTAGTCAGACTAGCGGTTTCTACAATGAGCAGTTCTTC.

The chain recombines TRBV4-1 with TRBJ2-1; TRBD1 agrees at 8 bases. CDR3 length: 17 amino acids. Germline values: CDR1 MGHRA, CDR2 YSYEKL. With V trimmed by 1 base and J by 3 bases, 8 bases remained unmatched. The CDR3 sequence is CASSQGSDRGFYNEQFF. DNA for the CDR3: TGCGCCAGCAGCCAAGGTTCCGACAGGGGCTTCTACAATGAGCAGTTCTTC.

The chain carries TRBV18 and TRBJ1-2; 7 positions match TRBD1. CDR1 is KGHSH, CDR2 LQKENI, per germline. The CDR3 consists of 14 residues. V lost 2 bases and J lost 7; bases outside the gene matches: 7. The CDR3 sequence is CASSPEGQVGGYTF. CDR3 DNA sequence: TGTGCCAGCTCACCAGAAGGACAGGTTGGTGGCTACACCTTC.

Only a few counts were recorded for this clone. The V call is TRBV5-1, the J call TRBJ2-1; 13 bases match TRBD2. There are 19 residues in the CDR3. In germline, CDR1 is SGHRS, CDR2 YFSETQ. Trimming took 1 base from V and 2 from J; bases not matched to a gene: 9. The CDR3 sequence: CASSLRVLAGGLPYNEQFF. The CDR3 nucleotides read TGCGCCAGCAGCTTGAGGGTACTAGCGGGAGGGTTGCCCTACAATGAGCAGTTCTTC.

V and J are TRBV15 and TRBJ2-3; 13 positions agree with TRBD2. CDR1 is LNHNV and CDR2 is YYDKDF in the germline V gene (reference sequence). The CDR3 runs to 16 residues. The V and J ends lost 5 bases and 2 bases, in that order; junction bases with no gene match: 4. As DNA, the CDR3 is TGTGCCACCAGCCCTGGGACTAGCGGGGACACAGATACGCAGTATTTT. Amino acids: CATSPGTSGDTDTQYF.